These 29 T cell receptor beta chains were all obtained from the same sample, sequenced in a study of regulatory T cells in long-lasting Graves disease. iRepertoire HTBI primers and Arm-PCR of CDR3 regions built TCR beta libraries. TCRdb re-called the multiplex PCR reads with MiXCR, one entry per CDR3 protein. The sample yields under 300,000 distinct CDR3 sequences, 20% to 25% seen once. Noted time point: newly diagnosed GD, antithyroid drugs for less than 3 months. RNA extracted from PBMCs served as the sequencing template. The sample here was peripheral blood mononuclear cells (PBMCs), taken at new diagnosis, from a patient treated with antithyroid drugs. These receptors all come from a female donor with Graves disease.

Many counts were recorded for this clonotype. This chain links TRBV6-2 or TRBV6-3 with TRBJ1-2; D is uncertain. The V end was cut by 0 bases, the J end by 4 bases, with 9 bases between. This CDR3 is 14 amino acids long. The germline V gene encodes CDR1 MNHEY and CDR2 SVGEGT. This CDR3 is CASSYSGVGYGYTF. The DNA for the CDR3 is TGTGCCAGCAGTTACTCTGGGGTCGGCTATGGCTACACCTTC.

Many counts were recorded for this clonotype. This rearrangement joins TRBV18 to TRBJ1-1; D may be TRBD1 (5 bases). Germline V lookup: CDR1 KGHSH, CDR2 LQKENI. The CDR3 sequence is 14 residues long. V gave up 3 bases and J gave up 4 bases, with 12 bases separating them. This chain's CDR3 is CASSPIRAGTEAFF. The DNA of the CDR3 is TGTGCCAGCTCACCGATCAGGGCGGGCACTGAAGCTTTCTTT.

This clonotype was seen many times. The rearrangement uses TRBV28 and TRBJ2-1, with D possibly TRBD1 on 5 matching bases. Germline lookup yields CDR1 MDHEN and CDR2 SYDVKM. The germline V and J ends were trimmed by 6 bases and 10 bases, with 16 bases remaining between them. The CDR3 sequence is 13 residues long. CDR3 coding DNA: TGTGCCAGCAGACCCCCTTCACAGGCGGAGCAGTTCTTC. This translates into CASRPPSQAEQFF.

This clonotype was picked up many times. The chain uses TRBV6-4 and TRBJ2-7, with D possibly TRBD1 on 6 matching bases. Trimming removed 7 bases from V and 2 bases from J, with 15 bases in between. The CDR3 is 14 amino acids. In germline, CDR1 is MRHNA, CDR2 SNTAGT. The CDR3 DNA sequence: TGTGCCAGCAAGGGGGTCAGGTCCCCCTACGAGCAGTACTTC. Protein sequence: CASKGVRSPYEQYF.

This clonotype was found a few times. One junction end disagrees with the germline gene, perhaps due to a read error. This chain connects TRBV7-2 to TRBJ2-7; 9 bases are shared with TRBD1. Per the germline V gene, CDR1 is SGHTA and CDR2 is FQGNSA. The CDR3 is 16 residues long. In DNA, the CDR3 is TGTGCCAGCAGCCTATCCGGGACAGGGAGCTCCTACGACCAGTACTTC. This encodes CASSLSGTGSSYDQYF.

Of note for this clonotype: This likely traces to a read error, being one base from a far larger clone. The chain couples TRBV20-1 to TRBJ2-1; D is ambiguous. The J call is in doubt because the DNA end fits TRBJ2-5 better. The CDR3 spans 13 residues. Germline V gene lookup returns CDR1 DFQATT and CDR2 SNEGSKA (reference sequence). In DNA, the CDR3 is TGCAGTGCTAGGGGTCCTCTACGAGAGACCCAGTACTTC. Residues: CSARGPLRETQYF.

This rearrangement joins TRBV19 to TRBJ2-1, with TRBD2 as a possible D gene (5 bases). V lost 5 bases, J lost 7 bases, and 9 bases lay in between. The CDR3 runs to 12 residues. From germline, CDR1 is LNHDA and CDR2 SQIVND (reference sequence). This chain's CDR3 is CASSAGLNEQFF. CDR3 DNA sequence: TGTGCCAGTAGTGCAGGACTTAATGAGCAGTTCTTC.

There are many counts of this clonotype. CDR3 in amino acids: CASSLEGQGYEQYF. CDR3 sequence (DNA): TGTGCCAGCAGCTTAGAGGGACAGGGCTACGAGCAGTACTTC. The rearrangement uses TRBV7-2 and TRBJ2-7; 9 bases line up with TRBD1. V trimming: 1 base; J trimming: 3 bases; junction bases outside the gene matches: 1. CDR3 length equals 14 residues. Germline V lookup: CDR1 SGHTA, CDR2 FQGNSA.

The sample holds many counts of this clonotype. J is TRBJ2-6 and V is TRBV30, with D perhaps given as TRBD1 or TRBD2 (5 bases each). From germline, CDR1 is GTSNPN and CDR2 SVGIG (reference sequence). The CDR3 has 14 amino acids. V was shortened by 2 bases and J by 2 bases, with 7 bases between the two germline ends. This CDR3 reads CAWSSGPGANVLTF. CDR3 bases: TGTGCCTGGAGTTCGGGACCTGGGGCCAACGTCCTGACTTTC. Full variable domain (missing parts from reference TRBV30 and TRBJ2-6): SQTIHQWPATLVQPVGSPLSLECTVEGTSNPNLYWYRQAAGRGLQLLFYSVGIGQISSEVPQNLSASRPQDRQFILSSKKLLLSDSGFYLCAWSSGPGANVLTFGAGSRLTVL.

The rearrangement joins TRBV12-3 or TRBV12-4 to TRBJ1-2; possibly TRBD1 for D (6 bases). Trimming left V 3 bases short and J 5 bases short, with 10 bases between. CDR3 length: 13 amino acids. The CDR3 region has the DNA TGTGCCAGCAGTTTTAACAGGGAGTATGGCTACACCTTC. It encodes CASSFNREYGYTF.

This clonotype was counted at least ten times. This chain links TRBV5-1 with TRBJ2-7; no clear D. The CDR3 length is 15 residues. The germline gives CDR1 SGHRS, CDR2 YFSETQ. V dropped 1 base and J dropped 5 bases, with 16 bases sitting between them. The CDR3 protein is CASSLKEDGKDEQYF. The CDR3 region has the DNA TGCGCCAGCAGCTTGAAAGAAGATGGGAAGGACGAGCAGTACTTC.

To note about this clonotype: A far larger clone is one base from this, pointing to a likely read error. V gene TRBV5-5 combines with J gene TRBJ2-2; 7 bases agree with TRBD2. The CDR3 covers 17 residues. The V gene's germline CDR1 is SGHKS and CDR2 YYEKEE (reference sequence). CDR3: CASSTNRSGTSAGELFF. The CDR3 nucleotides read TGCGCCAGCAGCACGAATAGGAGCGGGACTTCAGCCGGGGAGCTGTTTTTT.

At least ten counts were recorded for this clonotype. This chain uses TRBV12-3 or TRBV12-4 with TRBJ1-2; the D is unclear. The CDR3 totals 12 residues. V gave up 4 bases and J gave up 3 bases, with 6 bases separating them. CDR3 sequence (DNA): TGTGCCAGCAGTTCCGGAGACTATGGCTACACCTTC. It yields the protein CASSSGDYGYTF.

This clonotype occurred a few times. V usage is TRBV10-3 and J usage is TRBJ2-3; TRBD2 matches at 16 bases. The CDR3 has 17 residues. In germline, CDR1 is ENHRY, CDR2 SYGVKD. V was pared by 7 bases and J by 2 bases, with 6 bases of the junction left unmatched. In DNA form, the CDR3 reads TGTGCCATCAAAGCCGGGACTAGCGGGAGGGCCACAGATACGCAGTATTTT. It encodes CAIKAGTSGRATDTQYF.

The chain employs TRBV6-1 and TRBJ1-3, with D unresolved. The germline gives CDR1 MNHNS, CDR2 SASEGT. V lost 7 bases and J 0 bases, leaving 13 bases between the germline ends. The CDR3 is made up of 15 amino acids. The CDR3: CASKDGGNSGNTIYF. For the CDR3, the DNA is TGTGCCAGCAAGGATGGTGGGAACTCTGGAAACACCATATATTTT.

Worth noting for this clonotype: The junction differs from germline at one of its ends, possibly a read error. The chain uses TRBV7-9 and TRBJ1-2, with D unresolved. Germline values: CDR1 SEHNR, CDR2 FQNEAQ (reference sequence). The CDR3 is 14 residues long. CDR3 sequence: CASSPTRLAGGCTF. CDR3 in DNA: TGTGCCAGCAGCCCGACTCGGTTGGCGGGCGGCTGCACCTTC.

The chain has TRBV11-3 and TRBJ2-3, with TRBD2 identical over 12 bases. Germline-derived CDR1 and CDR2 are SGHNT and YENEEA. This CDR3 has 20 amino acids. Losses at the gene ends were 4 bases for V and 6 bases for J; bases not matched to a gene: 20. CDR3 sequence reads: CASSSQTTILAGGSRDTQYF. The CDR3 DNA follows: TGTGCCAGCAGCTCCCAAACAACAATACTAGCGGGAGGTAGTAGGGATACGCAGTATTTT.

Concerning this clonotype itself: A far larger clone is a single base away, which makes a read error likely. The genes are TRBV7-9 and TRBJ2-7, with D perhaps matching TRBD2 (6 bases). The germline V gene has CDR1 SEHNR and CDR2 FQNEAQ (reference sequence). CDR3 length: 17 amino acids. The CDR3 DNA is TGTGCCAGCAGATTAGGGAGGTTCGCCGGACCCCCCTCCGAGCAGTACTTC. Its protein is CASRLGRFAGPPSEQYF.

This clonotype was found many times. The chain combines TRBV29-1 with TRBJ1-1; D possibly corresponds to TRBD1 (5 bases). CDR1 is SQVTM and CDR2 is ANQGSEA in the germline V gene. Trimming cost V 4 bases and J 6 bases, with 12 bases left between them. CDR3 size: 12 residues. CDR3 DNA sequence: TGCAGCGTTGGCCCTGGGGGTGCTGAAGCTTTCTTT. Its translation: CSVGPGGAEAFF.

This clonotype has at least ten counts. The chain links TRBV5-1 to TRBJ2-5, with a possible D match to TRBD2 (5 bases). The V end was cut by 0 bases, the J end by 4 bases, with 13 bases between. This CDR3 spans 15 amino acids. Germline-derived CDR1 and CDR2 are SGHRS and YFSETQ. CDR3 sequence reads: CASSLGARGGETQYF. The CDR3 DNA sequence: TGCGCCAGCAGCTTGGGTGCAAGAGGAGGAGAGACCCAGTACTTC.

Remarks on this clonotype: The conserved closing phenylalanine or tryptophan is absent in this CDR3, likely reflecting a read error. This chain joins TRBV18 and TRBJ1-2; D is ambiguous. This CDR3 is 12 amino acids long. Germline V lookup: CDR1 KGHSH, CDR2 LQKENI. V was cut by 4 bases and J by 8 bases, with 11 bases left in between. CDR3 nucleotides: TGTGCCAGCTCACTCGACCAAGGGGGCTACACCCTC. It translates to CASSLDQGGYTL.

This clonotype turned up a few times. The rearrangement joins TRBV24-1 to TRBJ1-2, with a weak D call TRBD1 (5 bases). Germline-derived CDR1 and CDR2 are KGHDR and SFDVKD. V lost 4 bases and J lost 4, with 12 bases in between. CDR3 length equals 14 residues. The CDR3 here is CATSDQGTGYGYTF. CDR3 sequence (DNA): TGTGCCACCAGTGACCAAGGGACTGGCTATGGCTACACCTTC.

This clonotype showed up just a few times. The V gene is TRBV19, the J gene TRBJ1-6; 7 positions match TRBD1. The CDR3 runs 17 residues. The germline V gene has CDR1 LNHDA and CDR2 SQIVND (reference sequence). V lost 4 bases and J lost 3; bases outside the gene matches: 9. The CDR3 spells CASSTGDSFLYNSPLHF. CDR3 sequence (DNA): TGTGCCAGTAGTACCGGGGACAGCTTCCTCTATAATTCACCCCTCCACTTT.

Remarks on this clonotype: Just one base apart from a much larger clone, this may be a read error. The rearrangement uses TRBV30 and TRBJ2-7, with a tentative D call TRBD1 (5 bases). Germline-derived CDR1 and CDR2 are GTSNPN and SVGIG (reference sequence). This CDR3 contains 12 residues. The CDR3 nucleotides are TGTGCCTCAGGGATTCGCCCCTACGAGCAGTGCTTC. Amino acids: CASGIRPYEQCF.

This clonotype appeared many times. This chain connects TRBV7-3 to TRBJ2-7; 9 positions match TRBD2. V was pared by 5 bases and J by 5 bases, with 10 bases of the junction left unmatched. CDR3 size: 15 residues. Germline V gene data show CDR1 as SGHTA and CDR2 as FQGTGA. The CDR3 sequence is CASSPSASGMDEQYF. The CDR3 coding sequence is TGTGCCAGCAGCCCCAGCGCTAGCGGGATGGACGAGCAGTACTTC.

This clonotype was observed many times. This chain links TRBV6-5 with TRBJ2-7, with D perhaps matching TRBD2 (5 bases). Trimming stripped 0 bases from V and 2 bases from J, with 14 bases between. Looked up from germline, CDR1 is MNHEY and CDR2 is SVGAGI. The CDR3 contains 16 residues. CDR3: CASSYSNPAAAYEQYF. The CDR3 nucleotides read TGTGCCAGCAGTTACTCGAATCCAGCGGCGGCCTACGAGCAGTACTTC.

This chain links TRBV30 with TRBJ2-7; D is perhaps TRBD1 (6 bases). Per the germline V gene, CDR1 is GTSNPN and CDR2 is SVGIG (reference sequence). The CDR3 is 16 amino acids. V dropped 3 bases and J dropped 0 bases, with 18 bases sitting between them. This chain's CDR3 is CAWRGLGQRSSYEQYF. In DNA form, the CDR3 reads TGTGCCTGGAGAGGTCTGGGACAAAGGAGCTCCTACGAGCAGTACTTC.

The V gene is TRBV6-2 or TRBV6-3, the J gene TRBJ2-3; TRBD2 might be the D (6 bases). V gave up 10 bases and J gave up 2 bases, with 10 bases separating them. Per the germline V gene, CDR1 is MNHEY and CDR2 is SVGEGT. The CDR3 is made up of 12 amino acids. The CDR3 here is CATGGFTDTQYF. The DNA of the CDR3 is TGTGCCACCGGGGGTTTCACAGATACGCAGTATTTT.

This clonotype appeared many times. V is TRBV28 and J is TRBJ2-1; TRBD2 agrees at 9 bases. The germline gives CDR1 MDHEN, CDR2 SYDVKM. With V trimmed by 3 bases and J by 10 bases, 7 bases remained unmatched. The CDR3 covers 14 residues. The CDR3 sequence is CASSFRGGAGEQFF. The CDR3 nucleotides are TGTGCCAGCAGTTTCCGCGGGGGGGCGGGGGAGCAGTTCTTC.